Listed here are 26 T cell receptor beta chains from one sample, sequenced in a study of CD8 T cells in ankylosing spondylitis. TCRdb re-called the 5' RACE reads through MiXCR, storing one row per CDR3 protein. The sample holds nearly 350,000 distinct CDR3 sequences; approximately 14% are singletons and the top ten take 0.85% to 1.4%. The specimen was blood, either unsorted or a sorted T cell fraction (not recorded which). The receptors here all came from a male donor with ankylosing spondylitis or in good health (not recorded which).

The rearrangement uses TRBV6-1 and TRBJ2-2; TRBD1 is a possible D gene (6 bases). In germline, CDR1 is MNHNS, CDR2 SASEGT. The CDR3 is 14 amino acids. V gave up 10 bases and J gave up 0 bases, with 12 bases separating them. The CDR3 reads CATPQGSNTGELFF. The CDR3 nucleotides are TGTGCCACCCCCCAGGGGTCGAACACCGGGGAGCTGTTTTTT.

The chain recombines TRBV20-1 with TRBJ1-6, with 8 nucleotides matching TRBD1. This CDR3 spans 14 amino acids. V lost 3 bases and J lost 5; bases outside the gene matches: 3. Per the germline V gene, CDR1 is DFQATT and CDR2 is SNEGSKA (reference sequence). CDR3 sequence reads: CSARLQGDNSPLHF. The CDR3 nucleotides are TGCAGTGCTAGGCTACAGGGGGATAATTCACCCCTCCACTTT.

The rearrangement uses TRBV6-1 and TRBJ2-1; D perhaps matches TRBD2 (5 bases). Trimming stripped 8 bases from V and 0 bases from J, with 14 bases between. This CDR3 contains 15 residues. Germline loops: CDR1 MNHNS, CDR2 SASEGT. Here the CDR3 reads CASHPWESSYNEQFF. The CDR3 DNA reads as TGTGCCAGCCACCCTTGGGAGAGCTCCTACAATGAGCAGTTCTTC.

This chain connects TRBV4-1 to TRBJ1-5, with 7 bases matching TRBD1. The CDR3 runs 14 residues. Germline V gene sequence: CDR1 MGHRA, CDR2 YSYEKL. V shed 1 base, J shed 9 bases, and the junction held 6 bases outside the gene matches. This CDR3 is CASSQGQGGWPQHF. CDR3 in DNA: TGCGCCAGCAGCCAAGGCCAGGGGGGTTGGCCCCAGCATTTT.

The CDR3 protein is CASSQDGSGGYEQYF. The CDR3 DNA sequence: TGTGCCAGCAGCCAAGACGGTAGCGGGGGCTACGAGCAGTACTTC. This rearrangement joins TRBV4-2 to TRBJ2-7, with 9 bases identical to TRBD2. Germline loops: CDR1 LGHNA, CDR2 YNFKEQ. The trim removed 0 bases at V and 3 bases at J, leaving 3 bases unmatched. The CDR3 contains 15 residues.

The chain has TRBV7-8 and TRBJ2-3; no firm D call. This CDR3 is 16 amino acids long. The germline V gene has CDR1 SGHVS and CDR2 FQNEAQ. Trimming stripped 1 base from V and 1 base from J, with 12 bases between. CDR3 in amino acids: CASSLVDRLGTDTQYF. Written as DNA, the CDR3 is TGTGCCAGCAGCTTAGTAGATAGGTTGGGCACAGATACGCAGTATTTT.

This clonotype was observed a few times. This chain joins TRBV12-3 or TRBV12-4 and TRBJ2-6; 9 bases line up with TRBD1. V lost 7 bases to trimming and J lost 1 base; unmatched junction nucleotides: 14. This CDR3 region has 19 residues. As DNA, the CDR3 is TGTGCCAGCATCCGGACAACGGGACAGGGATCATCTGGGGCCAACGTCCTGACTTTC. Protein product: CASIRTTGQGSSGANVLTF.

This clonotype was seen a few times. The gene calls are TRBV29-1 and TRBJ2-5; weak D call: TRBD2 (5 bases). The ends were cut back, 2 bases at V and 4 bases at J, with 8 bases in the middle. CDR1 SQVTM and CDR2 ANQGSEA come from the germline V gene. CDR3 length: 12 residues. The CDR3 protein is CSVEKGRETQYF. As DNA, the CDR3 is TGCAGCGTTGAAAAAGGGAGAGAGACCCAGTACTTC. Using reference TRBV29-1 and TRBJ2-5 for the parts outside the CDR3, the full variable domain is SAVISQKPSRDICQRGTSLTIQCQVDSQVTMMFWYRQQPGQSLTLIATANQGSEATYESGFVIDKFPISRPNLTFSTLTVSNMSPEDSSIYLCSVEKGRETQYFGPGTRLLVL.

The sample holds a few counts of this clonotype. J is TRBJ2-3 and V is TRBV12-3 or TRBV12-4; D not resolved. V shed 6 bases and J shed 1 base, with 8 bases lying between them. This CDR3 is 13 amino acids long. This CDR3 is CASRYHGTDTQYF. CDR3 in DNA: TGTGCCAGCAGGTACCACGGCACAGATACGCAGTATTTT.

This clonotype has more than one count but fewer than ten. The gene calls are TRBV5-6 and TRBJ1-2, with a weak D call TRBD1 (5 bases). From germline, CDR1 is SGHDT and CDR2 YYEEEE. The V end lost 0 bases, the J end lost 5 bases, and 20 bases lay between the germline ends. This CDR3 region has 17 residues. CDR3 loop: CASSLDSWAGTAYGYTF. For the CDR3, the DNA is TGTGCCAGCAGCTTGGATAGTTGGGCAGGGACGGCTTATGGCTACACCTTC.

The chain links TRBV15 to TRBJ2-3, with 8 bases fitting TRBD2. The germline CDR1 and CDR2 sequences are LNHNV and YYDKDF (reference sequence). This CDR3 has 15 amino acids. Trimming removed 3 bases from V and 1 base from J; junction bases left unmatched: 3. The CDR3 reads CATSRRGAGTDTQYF. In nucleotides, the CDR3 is TGTGCCACCAGCAGGCGGGGGGCGGGCACAGATACGCAGTATTTT.

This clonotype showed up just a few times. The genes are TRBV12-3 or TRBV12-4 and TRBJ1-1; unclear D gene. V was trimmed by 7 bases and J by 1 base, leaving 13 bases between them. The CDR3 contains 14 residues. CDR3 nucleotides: TGTGCCAGCACACGAAAAGGGCAGAACACTGAAGCTTTCTTT. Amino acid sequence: CASTRKGQNTEAFF.

CDR3 protein: CATKWGGTDTQYF. The CDR3 region has the DNA TGTGCCACTAAATGGGGCGGCACAGATACGCAGTATTTT. The chain is built from TRBV2 and TRBJ2-3, with TRBD1 as a possible D gene (5 bases). Germline V gene data show CDR1 as SNHLY and CDR2 as FYNNEI. The CDR3 covers 13 residues. V lost 10 bases and J 1 base, leaving 12 bases between the germline ends.

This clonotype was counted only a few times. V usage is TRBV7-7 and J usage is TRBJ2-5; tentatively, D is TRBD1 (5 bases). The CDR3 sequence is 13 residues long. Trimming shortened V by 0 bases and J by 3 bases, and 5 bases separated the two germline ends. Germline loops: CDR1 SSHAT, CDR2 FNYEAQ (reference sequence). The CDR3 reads CASSLAREETQYF. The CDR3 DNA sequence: TGTGCCAGCAGCTTAGCCAGGGAAGAGACCCAGTACTTC.

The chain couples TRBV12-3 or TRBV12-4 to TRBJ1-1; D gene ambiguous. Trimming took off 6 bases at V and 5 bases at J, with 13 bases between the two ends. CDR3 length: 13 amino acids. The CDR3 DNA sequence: TGTGCCAGCAGGACAAGTACTAAAACTGAAGCTTTCTTT. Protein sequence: CASRTSTKTEAFF.

CDR3 in amino acids: CASSSSDLQAGELFF. In DNA form, the CDR3 reads TGTGCCAGCAGCTCCTCGGACCTTCAGGCCGGGGAGCTGTTTTTT. The chain carries TRBV7-9 and TRBJ2-2; D is unresolved. The CDR3 contains 15 residues. CDR1 SEHNR and CDR2 FQNEAQ come from the germline V gene (reference sequence). The V gene lost 4 bases and the J gene lost 6 bases, with 15 bases spanning the gap.

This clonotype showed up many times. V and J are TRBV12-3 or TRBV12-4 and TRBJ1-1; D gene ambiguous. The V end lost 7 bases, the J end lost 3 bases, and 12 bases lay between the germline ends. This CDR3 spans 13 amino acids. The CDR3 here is CASTVTGDTEAFF. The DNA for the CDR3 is TGTGCCAGCACCGTGACTGGGGACACTGAAGCTTTCTTT.

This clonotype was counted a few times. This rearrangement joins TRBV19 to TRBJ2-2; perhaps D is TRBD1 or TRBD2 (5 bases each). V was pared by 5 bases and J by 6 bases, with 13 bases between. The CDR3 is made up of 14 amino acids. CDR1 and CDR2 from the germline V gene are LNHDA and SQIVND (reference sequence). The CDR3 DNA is TGTGCCAGTAGTCTCCTGTGGGGGTCCGGGGAGCTGTTTTTT. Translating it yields CASSLLWGSGELFF.

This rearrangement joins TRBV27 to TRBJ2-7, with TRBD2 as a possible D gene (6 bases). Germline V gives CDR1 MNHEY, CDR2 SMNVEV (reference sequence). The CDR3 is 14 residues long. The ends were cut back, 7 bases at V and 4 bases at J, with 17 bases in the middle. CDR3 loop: CASIRGSGKYEQYF. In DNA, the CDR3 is TGTGCCAGCATCCGGGGTAGCGGAAAGTACGAGCAGTACTTC.

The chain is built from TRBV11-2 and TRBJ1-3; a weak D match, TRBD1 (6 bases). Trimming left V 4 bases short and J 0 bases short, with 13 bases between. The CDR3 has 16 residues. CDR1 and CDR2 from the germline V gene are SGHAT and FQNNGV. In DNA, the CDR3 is TGTGCCAGCAGCTCCCCGACAGGACTCTCTGGAAACACCATATATTTT. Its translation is CASSSPTGLSGNTIYF.

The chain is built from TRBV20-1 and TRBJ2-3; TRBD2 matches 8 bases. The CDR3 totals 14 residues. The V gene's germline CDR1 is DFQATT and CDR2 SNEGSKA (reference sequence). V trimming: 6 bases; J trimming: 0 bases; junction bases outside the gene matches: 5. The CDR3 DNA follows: TGCAGTGCCAAAAGCGGGGGTAGCACAGATACGCAGTATTTT. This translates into CSAKSGGSTDTQYF.

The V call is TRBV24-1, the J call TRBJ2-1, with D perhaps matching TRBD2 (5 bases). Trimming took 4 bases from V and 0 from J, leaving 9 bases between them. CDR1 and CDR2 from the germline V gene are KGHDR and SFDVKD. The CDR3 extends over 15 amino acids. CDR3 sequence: CATSDGGGSYNEQFF. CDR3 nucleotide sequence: TGTGCCACCAGTGACGGAGGCGGCTCCTACAATGAGCAGTTCTTC.

In DNA, the CDR3 is TGTGCCAGCGGATTGGGAGGGGGAAAGAATGAAAAACTGTTTTTT. This translates into CASGLGGGKNEKLFF. This chain links TRBV9 with TRBJ1-4, with D possibly TRBD1 on 6 matching bases. Deletions cut 7 bases from V and 5 bases from J, with 18 bases between. This CDR3 is 15 amino acids long. Germline-derived CDR1 and CDR2 are SGDLS and YYNGEE.

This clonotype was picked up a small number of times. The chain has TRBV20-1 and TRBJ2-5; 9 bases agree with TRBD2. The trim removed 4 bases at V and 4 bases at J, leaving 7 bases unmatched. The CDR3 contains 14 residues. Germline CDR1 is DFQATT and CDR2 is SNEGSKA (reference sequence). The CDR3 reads CSATDGREGETQYF. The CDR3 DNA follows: TGCAGTGCTACCGATGGGCGGGAGGGAGAGACCCAGTACTTC.

The CDR3 is CASRPTTNEKLFF. The CDR3 DNA is TGCGCCAGCAGGCCTACAACTAATGAAAAACTGTTTTTT. The chain uses TRBV5-1 and TRBJ1-4; D is ambiguous. This CDR3 comprises 13 residues. The germline V gene encodes CDR1 SGHRS and CDR2 YFSETQ. The ends were cut back, 5 bases at V and 0 bases at J, with 5 bases in the middle.

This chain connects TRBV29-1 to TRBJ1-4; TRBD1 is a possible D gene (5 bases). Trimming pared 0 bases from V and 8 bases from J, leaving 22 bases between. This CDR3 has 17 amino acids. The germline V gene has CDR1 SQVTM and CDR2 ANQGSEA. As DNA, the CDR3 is TGCAGCGTTGAAGATCGGGTCAGGGCTGGGGGTTTAGAAAAACTGTTTTTT. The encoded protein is CSVEDRVRAGGLEKLFF.